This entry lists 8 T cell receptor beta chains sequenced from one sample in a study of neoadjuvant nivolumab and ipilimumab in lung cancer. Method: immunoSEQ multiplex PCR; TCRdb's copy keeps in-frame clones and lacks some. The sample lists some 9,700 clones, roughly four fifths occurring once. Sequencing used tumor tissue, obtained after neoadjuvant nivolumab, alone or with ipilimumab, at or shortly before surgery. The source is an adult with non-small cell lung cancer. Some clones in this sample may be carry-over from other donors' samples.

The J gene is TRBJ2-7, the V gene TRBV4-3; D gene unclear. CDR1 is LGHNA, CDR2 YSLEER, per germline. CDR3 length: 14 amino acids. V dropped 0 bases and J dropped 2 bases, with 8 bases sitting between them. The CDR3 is CASSQERLAYEQYF. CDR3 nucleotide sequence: TGCGCCAGCAGCCAAGAGAGGCTAGCCTACGAGCAGTACTTC.

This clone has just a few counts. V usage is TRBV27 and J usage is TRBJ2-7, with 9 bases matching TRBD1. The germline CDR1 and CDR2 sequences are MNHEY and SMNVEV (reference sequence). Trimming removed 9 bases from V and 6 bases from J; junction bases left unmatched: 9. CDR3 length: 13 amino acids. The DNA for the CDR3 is TGTGCCAGTCGTGGACAGGGGTGGATCGAGCAGTACTTC. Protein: CASRGQGWIEQYF.

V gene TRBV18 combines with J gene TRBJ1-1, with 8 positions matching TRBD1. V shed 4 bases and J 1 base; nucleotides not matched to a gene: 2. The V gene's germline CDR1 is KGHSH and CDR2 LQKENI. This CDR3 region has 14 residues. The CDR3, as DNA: TGTGCCAGCTCACTAGGACAGGGGAACACTGAAGCTTTCTTT. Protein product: CASSLGQGNTEAFF.

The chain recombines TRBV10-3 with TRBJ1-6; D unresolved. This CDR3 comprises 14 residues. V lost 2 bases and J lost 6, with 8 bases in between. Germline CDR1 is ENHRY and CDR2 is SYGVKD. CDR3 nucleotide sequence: TGTGCCATCAGTGAGGGAGCATCTAATTCACCCCTCCACTTT. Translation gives CAISEGASNSPLHF.

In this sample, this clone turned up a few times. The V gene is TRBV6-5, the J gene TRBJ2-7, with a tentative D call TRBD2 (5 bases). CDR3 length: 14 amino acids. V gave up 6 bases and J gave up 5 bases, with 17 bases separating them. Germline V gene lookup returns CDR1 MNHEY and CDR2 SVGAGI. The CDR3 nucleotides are TGTGCCAGCAGACGTACTAGTTTCGTCGACGAGCAGTACTTC. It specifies CASRRTSFVDEQYF.

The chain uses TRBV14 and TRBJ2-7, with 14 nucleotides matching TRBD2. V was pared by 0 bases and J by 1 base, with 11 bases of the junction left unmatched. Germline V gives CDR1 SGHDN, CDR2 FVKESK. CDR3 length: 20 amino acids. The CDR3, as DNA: TGTGCCAGCAGCCAAGACCGACTAGCGGGAGGGAAAACGGAATCCTACGAGCAGTACTTC. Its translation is CASSQDRLAGGKTESYEQYF.

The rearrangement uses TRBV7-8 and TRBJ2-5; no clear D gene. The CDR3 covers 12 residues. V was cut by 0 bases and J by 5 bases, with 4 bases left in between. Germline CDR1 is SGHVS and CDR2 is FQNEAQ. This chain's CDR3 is CASSLARETQYF. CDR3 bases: TGTGCCAGCAGCTTAGCACGTGAGACCCAGTACTTC.

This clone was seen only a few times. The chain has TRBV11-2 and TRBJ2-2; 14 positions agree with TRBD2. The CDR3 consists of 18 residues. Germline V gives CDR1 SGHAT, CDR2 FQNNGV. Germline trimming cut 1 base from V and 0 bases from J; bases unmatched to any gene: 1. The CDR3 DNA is TGTGCCAGCAGCTTAGGGACTAGCGGGAGGCCGAACACCGGGGAGCTGTTTTTT. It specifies CASSLGTSGRPNTGELFF.